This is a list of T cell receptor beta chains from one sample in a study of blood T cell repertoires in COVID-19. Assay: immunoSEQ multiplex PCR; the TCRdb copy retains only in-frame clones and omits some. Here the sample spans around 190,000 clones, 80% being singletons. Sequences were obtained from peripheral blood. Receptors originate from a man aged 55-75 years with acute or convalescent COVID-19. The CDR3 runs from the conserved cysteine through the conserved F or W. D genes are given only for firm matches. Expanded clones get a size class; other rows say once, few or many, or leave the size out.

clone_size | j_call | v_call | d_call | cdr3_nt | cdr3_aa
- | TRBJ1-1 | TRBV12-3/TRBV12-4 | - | TGTGCCAGCAGTTTATCCTACAACACTGAAGCTTTCTTT | CASSLSYNTEAFF
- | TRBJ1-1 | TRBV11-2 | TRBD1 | TGTGCCAGCAGCTTAGAGAGACAGGGACAGGGAAATTTGAACACTGAAGCTTTCTTT | CASSLERQGQGNLNTEAFF
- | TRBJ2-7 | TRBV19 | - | TGTGCCAGTAGTGGGGCAGCCTACGAGCAGTACTTC | CASSGAAYEQYF
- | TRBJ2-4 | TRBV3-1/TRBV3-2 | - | TGTGCCAGCAGCCAAACCCCGCACGGAAACATTCAGTACTTC | CASSQTPHGNIQYF
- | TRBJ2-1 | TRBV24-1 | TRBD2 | TGTGCCACCAGTGATTCTTTTTGGGGTGTTAGCGGGAAGGGGACATACAATGAGCAGTTCTTC | CATSDSFWGVSGKGTYNEQFF
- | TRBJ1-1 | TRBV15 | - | TGTGCCACCAGCAGAGATATCAGGGGAAGGAACACTGAAGCTTTCTTT | CATSRDIRGRNTEAFF
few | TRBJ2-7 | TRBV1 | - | TGCACCAGCAGCCAATCCACTTGGACTAGCGGGATCTACGAGCAGTACTTC | CTSSQSTWTSGIYEQYF
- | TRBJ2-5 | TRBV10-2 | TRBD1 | TGCGCCAGCAGGGACGGACAGGGGCTCAGACAAGAGACCCAGTACTTC | CASRDGQGLRQETQYF
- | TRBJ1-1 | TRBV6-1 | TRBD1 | TGTGCCAGCAGATTGGACAGGGGTGAAGCTTTCTTT | CASRLDRGEAFF
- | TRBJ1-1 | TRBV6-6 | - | TGTGCCAGCAGTTCCCCTAAGGGACTTAACACTGAAGCTTTCTTT | CASSSPKGLNTEAFF
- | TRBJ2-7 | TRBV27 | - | TGTGCCAGCAGACCCGGACTAACATACGAGCAGTACTTC | CASRPGLTYEQYF
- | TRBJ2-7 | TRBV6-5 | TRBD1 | TGTGCCAGCAGACAAACAGGGGAAGCCCCCTACGAGCAGTACTTC | CASRQTGEAPYEQYF
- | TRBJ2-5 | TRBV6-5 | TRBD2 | TGTGCCAGCAGTTACGGGTTAGCGGGGGGGCGGGAGACCCAGTACTTC | CASSYGLAGGRETQYF
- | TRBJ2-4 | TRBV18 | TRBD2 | TGTGCCAGCTCAGACAGCGGGAGAGCAAGAAACATTCAGTACTTC | CASSDSGRARNIQYF
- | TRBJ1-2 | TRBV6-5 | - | TGTGCCAGCACCGAGCTAGGGGCAAGGGGCTACACCTTC | CASTELGARGYTF
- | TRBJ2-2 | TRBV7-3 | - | TGTGCCAGCAGCTCAATCAACACCGGGGAGCTGTTTTTT | CASSSINTGELFF
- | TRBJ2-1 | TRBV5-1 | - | TGCGCCAGCAGCTTAGGGGGTAGCATTTCAAATGAGCAGTTCTTC | CASSLGGSISNEQFF
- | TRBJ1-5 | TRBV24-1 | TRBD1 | TGTGCCACCAGTGACGTCACAGGGGATCAGCCCCAGCATTTT | CATSDVTGDQPQHF
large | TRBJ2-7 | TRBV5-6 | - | TGTGCCAGCAGCTTGTTGGGCAGCTACGAGCAGTACTTC | CASSLLGSYEQYF
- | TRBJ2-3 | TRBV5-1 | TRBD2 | TGCGCCAGCAGCGTAGGGACTAGCAGACCCACAGATACGCAGTATTTT | CASSVGTSRPTDTQYF
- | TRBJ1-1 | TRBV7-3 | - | TGTGCCAGCAGTTCAGGAAGGAACACTGAAGCTTTCTTT | CASSSGRNTEAFF
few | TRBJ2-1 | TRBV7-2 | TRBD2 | TGTGCCAGCAGCCTTAGCGGGGGGAACAATGAGCAGTTCTTC | CASSLSGGNNEQFF
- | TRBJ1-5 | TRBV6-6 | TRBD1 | TGTGCCAGCAGTCAGGGGGTTAGGGGCTATAGCAATCAGCCCCAGCATTTT | CASSQGVRGYSNQPQHF
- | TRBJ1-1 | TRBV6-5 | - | TGTGCCAGCAATACCAGGCAGGGGTGGAACACTGAAGCTTTCTTT | CASNTRQGWNTEAFF
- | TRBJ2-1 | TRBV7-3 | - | TGTGCCAGCAGCGTGGGGGCCGTGGGCAATGAGCAGTTCTTC | CASSVGAVGNEQFF
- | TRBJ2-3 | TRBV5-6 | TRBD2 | TGTGCCAGCAGCTTGGAACGGGGGGGTAACACAGATACGCAGTATTTT | CASSLERGGNTDTQYF
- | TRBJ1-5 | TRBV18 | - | TGTGCCAGCTCGCAGGGACAAGGGAGCGTTCAGCCCCAGCATTTT | CASSQGQGSVQPQHF
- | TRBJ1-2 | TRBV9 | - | TGTGCCAGCAGCAACGGGGACTCCTATGGCTACACCTTC | CASSNGDSYGYTF
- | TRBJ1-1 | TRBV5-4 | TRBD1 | TGTGCCAGCCATAACAGGGGGAACACTGAAGCTTTCTTT | CASHNRGNTEAFF
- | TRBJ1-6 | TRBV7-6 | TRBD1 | TGTGCCAGCAGCTTAGAGACAGGGGGGGATTATAATTCACCCCTCCACTTT | CASSLETGGDYNSPLHF
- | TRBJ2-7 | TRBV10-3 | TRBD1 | TGTGCCATCAGTGCGGGACAGGGCGATGTAGGGCAGTACTTC | CAISAGQGDVGQYF
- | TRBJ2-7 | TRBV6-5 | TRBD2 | TGTGCCAGCAGTTGGGTAGCGGGAGGCGCCTACGAGCAGTACTTC | CASSWVAGGAYEQYF
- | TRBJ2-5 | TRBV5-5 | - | TGTGCCAGCAGCTTAGGCCCGGCCGGAGAAGAGACCCAGTACTTC | CASSLGPAGEETQYF
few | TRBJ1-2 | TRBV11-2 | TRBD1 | TGTGCCAGCAGCTTAGGACCGGGACAGACCATCCCAACTAACTATGGCTACACCTTC | CASSLGPGQTIPTNYGYTF
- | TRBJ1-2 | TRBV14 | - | TGTGCCAGCAGCCAATTGGGTCCGGCGGCGGATGGCTACACCTTC | CASSQLGPAADGYTF
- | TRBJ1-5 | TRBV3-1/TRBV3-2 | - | TGTGCCAGCAGCCCCGGACTGAGAAATCAGCCCCAGCATTTT | CASSPGLRNQPQHF
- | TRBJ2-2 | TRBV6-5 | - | TGTGCCAGCAGTAGAAGAGGAACAAACACCGGGGAGCTGTTTTTT | CASSRRGTNTGELFF
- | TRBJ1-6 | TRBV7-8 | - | TGTGCCAGCAGCCCGACGGCGGGGAACTCCTATAATTCACCCCTCCACTTT | CASSPTAGNSYNSPLHF
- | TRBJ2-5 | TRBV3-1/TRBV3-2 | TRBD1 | TGTGCCAGCAGCCGACCACAGGGGTTGGGAGAGACCCAGTACTTC | CASSRPQGLGETQYF
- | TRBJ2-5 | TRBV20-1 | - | TGCAGTGCGTTACAAGAGACCCAGTACTTC | CSALQETQYF
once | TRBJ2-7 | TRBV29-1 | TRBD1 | TGCAGCGTTCGCAGGACAGGGAACTACGAGCAGTACTTC | CSVRRTGNYEQYF
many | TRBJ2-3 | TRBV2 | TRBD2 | TGTGCCAGCACCGGGACTAGTAATGCAGATACGCAGTATTTT | CASTGTSNADTQYF
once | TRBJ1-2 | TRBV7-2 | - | TGTGCCAGCAGCTTAGACCTCGGGGGCTACACCTTC | CASSLDLGGYTF
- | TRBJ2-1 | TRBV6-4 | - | TGTGCCAGCAGCTTAGGTGGGGGGGCAGATGAGCAGTTCTTC | CASSLGGGADEQFF
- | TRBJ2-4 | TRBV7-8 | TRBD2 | TGTGCCAGCAGCTCCTCTAGCGGGGGGGTCGGTGACATTCAGTACTTC | CASSSSSGGVGDIQYF